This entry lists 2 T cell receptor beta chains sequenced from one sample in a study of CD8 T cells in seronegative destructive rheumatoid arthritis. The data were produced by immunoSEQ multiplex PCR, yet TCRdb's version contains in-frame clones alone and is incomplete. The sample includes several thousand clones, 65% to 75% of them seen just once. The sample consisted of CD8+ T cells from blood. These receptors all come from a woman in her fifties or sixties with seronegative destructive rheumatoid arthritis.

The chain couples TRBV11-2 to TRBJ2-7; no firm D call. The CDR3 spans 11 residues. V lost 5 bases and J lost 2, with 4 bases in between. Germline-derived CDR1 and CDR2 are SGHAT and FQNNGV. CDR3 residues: CASSLPYEQYF. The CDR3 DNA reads TGTGCCAGCAGCCTACCCTACGAGCAGTACTTC.

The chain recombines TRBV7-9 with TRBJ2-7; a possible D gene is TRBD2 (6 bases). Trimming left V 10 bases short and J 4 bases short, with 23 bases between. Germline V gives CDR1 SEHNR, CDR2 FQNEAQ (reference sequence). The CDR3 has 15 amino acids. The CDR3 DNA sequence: TGTGCCAAGAGCAAGCAGGACCCCGGGGGTTACGAGCAGTACTTC. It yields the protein CAKSKQDPGGYEQYF.